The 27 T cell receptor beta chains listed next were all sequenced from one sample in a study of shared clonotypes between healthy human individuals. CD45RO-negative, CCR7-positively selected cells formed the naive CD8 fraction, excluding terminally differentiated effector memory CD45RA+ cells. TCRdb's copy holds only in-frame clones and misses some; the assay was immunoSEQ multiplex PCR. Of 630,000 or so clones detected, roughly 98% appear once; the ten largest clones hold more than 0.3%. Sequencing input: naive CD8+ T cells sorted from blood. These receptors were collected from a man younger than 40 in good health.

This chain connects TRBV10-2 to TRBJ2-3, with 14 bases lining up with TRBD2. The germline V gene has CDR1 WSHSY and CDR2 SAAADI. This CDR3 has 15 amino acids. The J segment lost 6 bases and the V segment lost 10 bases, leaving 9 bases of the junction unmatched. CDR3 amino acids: CAIKAGTSGSDTQYF. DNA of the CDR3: TGCGCCATCAAAGCCGGGACTAGCGGGAGTGATACGCAGTATTTT.

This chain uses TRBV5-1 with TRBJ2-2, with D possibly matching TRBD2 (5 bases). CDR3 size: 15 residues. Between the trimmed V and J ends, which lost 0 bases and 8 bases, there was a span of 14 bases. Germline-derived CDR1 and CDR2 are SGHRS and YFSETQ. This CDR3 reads CASSLAIARLGELFF. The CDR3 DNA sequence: TGCGCCAGCAGCTTGGCAATAGCGAGACTTGGGGAGCTGTTTTTT.

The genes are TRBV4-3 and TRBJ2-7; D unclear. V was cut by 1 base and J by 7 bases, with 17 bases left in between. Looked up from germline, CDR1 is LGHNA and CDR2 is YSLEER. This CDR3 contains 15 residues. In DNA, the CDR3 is TGCGCCAGCAGCCAAGGGGTCTCCTCCGGTCGGGAGCAGTACTTC. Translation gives CASSQGVSSGREQYF.

The CDR3 is CASSQDGSSYEQYF. CDR3 sequence (DNA): TGTGCCAGCAGCCAGGACGGAAGCTCCTACGAGCAGTACTTC. The V call is TRBV7-3, the J call TRBJ2-7; no clear D gene. The V end was cut by 5 bases, the J end by 0 bases, with 11 bases between. The germline V gene has CDR1 SGHTA and CDR2 FQGTGA. The CDR3 loop spans 14 amino acids.

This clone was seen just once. The CDR3 DNA follows: TGCGCCAGCAGCCAAGACGGGAGGAGCACAGATACGCAGTATTTT. As protein: CASSQDGRSTDTQYF. The chain is built from TRBV4-3 and TRBJ2-3; TRBD2 aligns across 7 bases. Germline assignment: CDR1 LGHNA and CDR2 YSLEER. The CDR3 spans 15 residues. V lost 0 bases, J lost 0 bases, and 0 bases stayed unmatched.

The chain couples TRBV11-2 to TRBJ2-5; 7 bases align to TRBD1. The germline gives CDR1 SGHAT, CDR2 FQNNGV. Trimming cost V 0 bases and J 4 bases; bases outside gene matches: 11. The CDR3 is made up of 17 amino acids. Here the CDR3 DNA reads TGTGCCAGCAGCTTAGATTGGGGAACAGGGGATCGAGAGACCCAGTACTTC. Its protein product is CASSLDWGTGDRETQYF. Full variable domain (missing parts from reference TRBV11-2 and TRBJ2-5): EAGVAQSPRYKIIEKRQSVAFWCNPISGHATLYWYQQILGQGPKLLIQFQNNGVVDDSQLPKDRFSAERLKGVDSTLKIQPAKLEDSAVYLCASSLDWGTGDRETQYFGPGTRLLVL.

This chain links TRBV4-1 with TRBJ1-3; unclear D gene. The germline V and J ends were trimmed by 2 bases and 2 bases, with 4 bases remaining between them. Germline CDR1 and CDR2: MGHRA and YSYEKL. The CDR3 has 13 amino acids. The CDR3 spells CASSQQTGNTIYF. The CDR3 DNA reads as TGCGCCAGCAGCCAACAAACTGGAAACACCATATATTTT.

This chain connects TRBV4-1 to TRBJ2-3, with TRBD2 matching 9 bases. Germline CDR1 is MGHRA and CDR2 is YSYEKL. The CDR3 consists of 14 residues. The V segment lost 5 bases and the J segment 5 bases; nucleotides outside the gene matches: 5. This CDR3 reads CASSGLAGLDTQYF. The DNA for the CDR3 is TGCGCCAGCAGCGGCCTAGCGGGATTAGATACGCAGTATTTT.

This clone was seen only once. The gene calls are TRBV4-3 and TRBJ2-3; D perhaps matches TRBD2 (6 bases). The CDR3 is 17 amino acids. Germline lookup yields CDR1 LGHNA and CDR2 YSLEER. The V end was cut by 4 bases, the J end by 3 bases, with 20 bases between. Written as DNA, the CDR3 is TGCGCCAGCAGCCCCGAACTCCACGGGAGTTTGACAGATACGCAGTATTTT. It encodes CASSPELHGSLTDTQYF.

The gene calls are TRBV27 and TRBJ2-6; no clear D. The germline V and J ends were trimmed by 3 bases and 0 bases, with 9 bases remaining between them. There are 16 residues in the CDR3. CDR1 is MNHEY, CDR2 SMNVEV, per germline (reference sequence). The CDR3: CASSFRSASGANVLTF. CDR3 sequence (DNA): TGTGCCAGCAGTTTTCGCTCCGCCTCTGGGGCCAACGTCCTGACTTTC. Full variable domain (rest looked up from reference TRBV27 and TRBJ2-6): EAQVTQNPRYLITVTGKKLTVTCSQNMNHEYMSWYRQDPGLGLRQIYYSMNVEVTDKGDVPEGYKVSRKEKRNFPLILESPSPNQTSLYFCASSFRSASGANVLTFGAGSRLTVL.

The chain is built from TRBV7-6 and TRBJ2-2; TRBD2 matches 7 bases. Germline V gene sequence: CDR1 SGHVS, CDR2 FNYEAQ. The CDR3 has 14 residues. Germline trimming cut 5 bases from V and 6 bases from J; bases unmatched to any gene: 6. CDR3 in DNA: TGTGCCAGCAGCCCCAGCGGGACTCCCGGGGAGCTGTTTTTT. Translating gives CASSPSGTPGELFF. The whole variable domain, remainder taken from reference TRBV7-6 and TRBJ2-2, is GAGVSQSPRYKVTKRGQDVALRCDPISGHVSLYWYRQALGQGPEFLTYFNYEAQQDKSGLPNDRFSAERPEGSISTLTIQRTEQRDSAMYRCASSPSGTPGELFFGEGSRLTVL.

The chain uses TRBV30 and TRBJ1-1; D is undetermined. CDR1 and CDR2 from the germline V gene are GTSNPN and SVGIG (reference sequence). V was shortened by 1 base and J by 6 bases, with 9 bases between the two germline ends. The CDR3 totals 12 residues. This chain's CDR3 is CAWSDERPEAFF. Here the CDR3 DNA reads TGTGCCTGGAGTGACGAACGGCCTGAAGCTTTCTTT.

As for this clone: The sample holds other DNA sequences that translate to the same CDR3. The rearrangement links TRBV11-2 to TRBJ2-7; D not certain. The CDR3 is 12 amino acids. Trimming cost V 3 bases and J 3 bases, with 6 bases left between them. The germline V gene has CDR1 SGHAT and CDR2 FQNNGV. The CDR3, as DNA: TGTGCCAGCAGCTTCGGTGGCTACGAGCAGTACTTC. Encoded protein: CASSFGGYEQYF.

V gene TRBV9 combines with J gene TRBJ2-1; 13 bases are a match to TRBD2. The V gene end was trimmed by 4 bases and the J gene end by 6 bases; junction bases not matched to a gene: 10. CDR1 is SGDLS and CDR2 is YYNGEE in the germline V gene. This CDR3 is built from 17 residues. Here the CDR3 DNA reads TGTGCCAGCAGCTCGCGACTAGCGGGAGGTATTGGCAATGAGCAGTTCTTC. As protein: CASSSRLAGGIGNEQFF.

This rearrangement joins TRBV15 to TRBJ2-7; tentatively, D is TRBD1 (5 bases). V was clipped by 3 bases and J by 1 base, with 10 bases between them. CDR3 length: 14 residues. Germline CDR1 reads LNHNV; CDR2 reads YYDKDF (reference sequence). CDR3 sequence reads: CATSSLGESYEQYF. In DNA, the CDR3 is TGTGCCACCAGCAGTTTAGGGGAATCCTACGAGCAGTACTTC.

The CDR3 DNA reads as TGTGCCAGTAGTATAGGATTAGGGGGAATCCTCAATGAGCAGTTCTTC. Protein product: CASSIGLGGILNEQFF. The V call is TRBV19, the J call TRBJ2-1; D is perhaps TRBD1 (6 bases). Germline CDR1 reads LNHDA; CDR2 reads SQIVND (reference sequence). V lost 1 base, J lost 6 bases, and 16 bases lay in between. This CDR3 contains 16 residues. The entire variable domain, with the rest obtained from reference TRBV19 and TRBJ2-1, is as follows: DGGITQSPKYLFRKEGQNVTLSCEQNLNHDAMYWYRQDPGQGLRLIYYSQIVNDFQKGDIAEGYSVSREKKESFPLTVTSAQKNPTAFYLCASSIGLGGILNEQFFGPGTRLTVL.

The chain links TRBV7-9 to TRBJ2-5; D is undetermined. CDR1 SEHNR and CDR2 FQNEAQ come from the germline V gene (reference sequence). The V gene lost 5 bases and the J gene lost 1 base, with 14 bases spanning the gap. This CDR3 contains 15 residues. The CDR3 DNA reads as TGTGCCAGCAGCCTCCTCAGCGCGTTCCAAGAGACCCAGTACTTC. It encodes CASSLLSAFQETQYF.

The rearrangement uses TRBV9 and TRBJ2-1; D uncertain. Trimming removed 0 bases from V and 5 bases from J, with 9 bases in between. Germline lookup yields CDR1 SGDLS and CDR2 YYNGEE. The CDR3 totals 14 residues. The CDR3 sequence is CASSVGRSNNEQFF. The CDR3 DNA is TGTGCCAGCAGCGTAGGAAGGTCAAACAATGAGCAGTTCTTC.

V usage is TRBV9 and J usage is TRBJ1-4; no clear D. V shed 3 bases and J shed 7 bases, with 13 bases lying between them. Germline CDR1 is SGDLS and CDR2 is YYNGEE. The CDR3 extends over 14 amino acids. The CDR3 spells CASSEGIGFEKLFF. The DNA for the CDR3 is TGTGCCAGCAGCGAGGGCATAGGTTTTGAAAAACTGTTTTTT.

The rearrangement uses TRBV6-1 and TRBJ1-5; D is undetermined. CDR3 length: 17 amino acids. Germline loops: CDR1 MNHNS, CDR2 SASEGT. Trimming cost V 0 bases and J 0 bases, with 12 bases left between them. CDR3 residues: CASSEARSVDSNQPQHF. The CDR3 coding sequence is TGTGCCAGCAGTGAAGCGCGTTCGGTGGATAGCAATCAGCCCCAGCATTTT.

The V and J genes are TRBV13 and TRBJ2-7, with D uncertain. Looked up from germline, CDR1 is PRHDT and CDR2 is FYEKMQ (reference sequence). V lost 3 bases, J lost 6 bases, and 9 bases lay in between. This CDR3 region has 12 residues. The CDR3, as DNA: TGTGCCAGCAGCTTTTTTGCGGTCGAGCAGTACTTC. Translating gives CASSFFAVEQYF.

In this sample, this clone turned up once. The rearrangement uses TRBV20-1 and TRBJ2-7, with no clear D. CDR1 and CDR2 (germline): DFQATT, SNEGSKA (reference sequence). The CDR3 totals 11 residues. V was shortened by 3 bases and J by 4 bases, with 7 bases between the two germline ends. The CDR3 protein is CSASSRYEQYF. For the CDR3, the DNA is TGCAGTGCTAGCTCTAGATACGAGCAGTACTTC.

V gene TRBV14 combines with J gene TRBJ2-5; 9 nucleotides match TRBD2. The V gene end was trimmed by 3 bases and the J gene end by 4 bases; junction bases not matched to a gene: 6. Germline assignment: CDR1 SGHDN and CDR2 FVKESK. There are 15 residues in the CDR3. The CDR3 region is CASSQTLAGLETQYF. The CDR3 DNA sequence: TGTGCCAGCAGCCAGACTCTAGCGGGACTAGAGACCCAGTACTTC.

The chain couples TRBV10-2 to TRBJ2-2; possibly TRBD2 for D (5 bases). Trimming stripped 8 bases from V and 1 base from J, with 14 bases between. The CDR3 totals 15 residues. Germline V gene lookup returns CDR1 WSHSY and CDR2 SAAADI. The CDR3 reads CASFHPGLNTGELFF. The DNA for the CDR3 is TGCGCCAGCTTCCATCCTGGACTGAACACCGGGGAGCTGTTTTTT.

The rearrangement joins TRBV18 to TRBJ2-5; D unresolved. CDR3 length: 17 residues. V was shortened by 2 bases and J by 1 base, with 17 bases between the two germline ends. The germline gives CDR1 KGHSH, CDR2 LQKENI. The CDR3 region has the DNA TGTGCCAGCTCACCAAGGGCCCGGACGGAAAGCCAAGAGACCCAGTACTTC. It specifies CASSPRARTESQETQYF.

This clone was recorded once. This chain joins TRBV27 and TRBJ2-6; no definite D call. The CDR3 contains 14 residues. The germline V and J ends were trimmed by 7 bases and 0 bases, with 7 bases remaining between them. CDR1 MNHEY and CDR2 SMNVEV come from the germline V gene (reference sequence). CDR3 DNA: TGTGCCAGCACCGCCTCCTCTGGGGCCAACGTCCTGACTTTC. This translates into CASTASSGANVLTF.

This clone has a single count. The CDR3 region is CASSRRFSYEQYF. The CDR3 nucleotides read TGTGCCAGCAGCCGTAGGTTTTCCTACGAGCAGTACTTC. This chain uses TRBV5-5 with TRBJ2-7; unclear D gene. The CDR3 is 13 amino acids. Germline CDR1 SGHKS, CDR2 YYEKEE (reference sequence). The V end was cut by 4 bases, the J end by 1 base, with 9 bases between.